A selection of T cell receptor beta chains follows, all from one sample in a study of blood T cell repertoires in COVID-19. The repertoire was sequenced with immunoSEQ multiplex PCR; TCRdb's copy has only in-frame clones and lacks some. The sample consists of about 150,000 clones, approximately 90% of them appearing once. The sequenced sample consisted of peripheral blood. Source of these receptors: a middle-aged man with acute or convalescent COVID-19. Each CDR3 is given with its conserved first and last residue.

v_call	j_call	cdr3_aa
TRBV7-8	TRBJ2-3	CASSFIGGNTDTQYF
TRBV10-3	TRBJ1-6	CAIRRLFDSPLHF
TRBV28	TRBJ1-2	CASSPSRTGRHYGYTF
TRBV27	TRBJ2-1	CASSSGQNLPSYNEQFF
TRBV4-3	TRBJ2-5	CASSTRGSGKETQYF
TRBV6-5	TRBJ1-3	CASSYSGQSSGNTIYF
TRBV18	TRBJ1-4	CASSPGQGLLEKLFF
TRBV9	TRBJ1-2	CASSDLAGFSGYTF
TRBV24-1	TRBJ1-4	CATSGGANANEKLFF
TRBV4-2	TRBJ1-2	CASSQEADFYGYTF
TRBV7-8	TRBJ2-7	CASSLAQWSGAFYEQYF
TRBV24-1	TRBJ2-7	CATSDSTYEQYF
TRBV7-8	TRBJ1-4	CASSHPGPGDFEKLFF
TRBV6-6	TRBJ1-1	CASRHGQGSTEAFF
TRBV28	TRBJ1-2	CASSLGAGGYGYTF
TRBV27	TRBJ2-5	CASSYSVGRRETQYF
TRBV27	TRBJ1-5	CASSPSFSNQPQHF
TRBV28	TRBJ1-1	CASSLRGPTEAFF
TRBV7-9	TRBJ1-2	CASSLTGHYGYTF
TRBV28	TRBJ2-3	CASSPLLRVSTDTQYF